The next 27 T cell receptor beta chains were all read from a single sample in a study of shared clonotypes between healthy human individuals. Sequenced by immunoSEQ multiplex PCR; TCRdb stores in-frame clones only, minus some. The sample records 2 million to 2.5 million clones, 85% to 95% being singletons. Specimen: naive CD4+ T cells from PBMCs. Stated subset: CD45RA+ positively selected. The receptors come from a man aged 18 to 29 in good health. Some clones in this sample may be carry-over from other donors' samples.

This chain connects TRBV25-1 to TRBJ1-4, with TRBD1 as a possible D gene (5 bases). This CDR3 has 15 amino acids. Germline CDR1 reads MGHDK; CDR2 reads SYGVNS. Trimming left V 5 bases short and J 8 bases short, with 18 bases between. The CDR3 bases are TGTGCCAGCAGTCACACAGGTGGGGCGGGAGAAAAACTGTTTTTT. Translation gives CASSHTGGAGEKLFF.

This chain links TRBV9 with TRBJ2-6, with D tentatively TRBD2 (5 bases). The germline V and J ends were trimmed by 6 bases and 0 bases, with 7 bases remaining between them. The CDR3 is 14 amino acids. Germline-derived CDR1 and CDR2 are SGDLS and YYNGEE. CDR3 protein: CASTGVSGANVLTF. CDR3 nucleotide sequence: TGTGCCAGCACCGGGGTCTCTGGGGCCAACGTCCTGACTTTC.

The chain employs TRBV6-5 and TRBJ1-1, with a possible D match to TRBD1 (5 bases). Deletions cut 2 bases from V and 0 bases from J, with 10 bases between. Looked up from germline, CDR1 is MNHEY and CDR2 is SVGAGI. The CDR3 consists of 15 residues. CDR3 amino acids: CASSYAGDLNTEAFF. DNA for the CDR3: TGTGCCAGCAGTTACGCCGGGGACCTGAACACTGAAGCTTTCTTT.

The CDR3 reads CASSVRVFNEQFF. The CDR3 DNA follows: TGTGCCAGCAGCGTACGTGTATTCAATGAGCAGTTCTTC. V gene TRBV2 combines with J gene TRBJ2-1; no clear D gene. With 6 bases removed from V and 6 bases from J, the gap between germline ends came to 12 bases. Germline V gene sequence: CDR1 SNHLY, CDR2 FYNNEI. The CDR3 totals 13 residues.

The CDR3 spells CASSQYNEQFF. CDR3 nucleotide sequence: TGCGCCAGCAGCCAATACAATGAGCAGTTCTTC. The V and J genes are TRBV4-3 and TRBJ2-1, with no clear D. Germline values: CDR1 LGHNA, CDR2 YSLEER. The CDR3 is 11 amino acids. V lost 2 bases, J lost 4 bases, and 0 bases lay in between.

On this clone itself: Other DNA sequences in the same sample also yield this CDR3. The CDR3 bases are TGCAGCGTAAAGGGGGGGGCAGATACGCAGTATTTT. Protein product: CSVKGGADTQYF. The rearrangement links TRBV29-1 to TRBJ2-3; weak D call: TRBD2 (7 bases). V was trimmed by 6 bases and J by 4 bases, leaving 11 bases between them. Germline V lookup: CDR1 SQVTM, CDR2 ANQGSEA. This CDR3 region has 12 residues.

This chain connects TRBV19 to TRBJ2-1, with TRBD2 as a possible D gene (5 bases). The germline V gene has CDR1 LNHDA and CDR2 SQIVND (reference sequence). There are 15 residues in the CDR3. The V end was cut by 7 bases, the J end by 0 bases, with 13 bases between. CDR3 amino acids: CASTNQGSSYNEQFF. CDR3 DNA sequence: TGTGCCAGTACCAATCAAGGGAGCTCCTACAATGAGCAGTTCTTC.

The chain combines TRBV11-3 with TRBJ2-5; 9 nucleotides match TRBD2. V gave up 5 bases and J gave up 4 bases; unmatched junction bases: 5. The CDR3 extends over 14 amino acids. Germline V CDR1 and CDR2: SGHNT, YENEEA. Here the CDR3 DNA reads TGTGCCAGCAGCCTGACTAGCGGAGGAGAGACCCAGTACTTC. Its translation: CASSLTSGGETQYF.

The CDR3 nucleotides read TGTGCCAGCAGCTTTCCGGGCAAACTCTCCTACGAGCAGTACTTC. The encoded protein is CASSFPGKLSYEQYF. The chain carries TRBV7-8 and TRBJ2-7; D is undetermined. The CDR3 runs to 15 residues. The germline CDR1 and CDR2 sequences are SGHVS and FQNEAQ. V lost 3 bases and J lost 0, with 12 bases in between.

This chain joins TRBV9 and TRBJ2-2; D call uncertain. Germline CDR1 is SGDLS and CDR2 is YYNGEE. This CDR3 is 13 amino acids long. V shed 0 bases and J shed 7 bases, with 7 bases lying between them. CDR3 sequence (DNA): TGTGCCAGCAGCGTAGCCGTTGGCGGGGAGCTGTTTTTT. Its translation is CASSVAVGGELFF.

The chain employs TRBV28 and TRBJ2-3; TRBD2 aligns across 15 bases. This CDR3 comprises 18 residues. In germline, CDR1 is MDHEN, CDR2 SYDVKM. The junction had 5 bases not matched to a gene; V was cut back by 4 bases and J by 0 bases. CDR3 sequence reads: CASSSAGLAGGSTDTQYF. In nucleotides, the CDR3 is TGTGCCAGCAGTTCCGCGGGACTAGCGGGAGGAAGCACAGATACGCAGTATTTT.

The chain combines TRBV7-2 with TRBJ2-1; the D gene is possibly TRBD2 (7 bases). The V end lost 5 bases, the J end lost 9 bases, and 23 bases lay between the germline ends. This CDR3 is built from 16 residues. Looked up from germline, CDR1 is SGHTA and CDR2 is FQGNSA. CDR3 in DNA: TGTGCCAGCAGCCCACTTGGGGGAGGGGGGTATCTTGAGCAGTTCTTC. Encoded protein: CASSPLGGGGYLEQFF. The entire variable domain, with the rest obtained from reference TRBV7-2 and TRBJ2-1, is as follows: GAGVSQSPSNKVTEKGKDVELRCDPISGHTALYWYRQSLGQGLEFLIYFQGNSAPDKSGLPSDRFSAERTGGSVSTLTIQRTQQEDSAVYLCASSPLGGGGYLEQFFGPGTRLTVL.

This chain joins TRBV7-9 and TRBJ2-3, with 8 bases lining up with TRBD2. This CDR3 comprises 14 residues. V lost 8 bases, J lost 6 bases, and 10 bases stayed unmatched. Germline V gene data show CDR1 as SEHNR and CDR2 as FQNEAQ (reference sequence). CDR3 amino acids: CASVDWAGGDTQYF. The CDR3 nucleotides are TGTGCCAGCGTCGATTGGGCGGGAGGTGATACGCAGTATTTT.

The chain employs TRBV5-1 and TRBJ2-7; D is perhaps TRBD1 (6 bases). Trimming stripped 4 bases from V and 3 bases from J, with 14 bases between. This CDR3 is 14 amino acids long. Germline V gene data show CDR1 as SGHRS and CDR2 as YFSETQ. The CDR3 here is CASSRYGQYYEQYF. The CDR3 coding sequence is TGCGCCAGCAGCCGGTATGGACAGTACTACGAGCAGTACTTC. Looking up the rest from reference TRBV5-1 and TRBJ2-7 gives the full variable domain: KAGVTQTPRYLIKTRGQQVTLSCSPISGHRSVSWYQQTPGQGLQFLFEYFSETQRNKGNFPGRFSGRQFSNSRSEMNVSTLELGDSALYLCASSRYGQYYEQYFGPGTRLTVT.

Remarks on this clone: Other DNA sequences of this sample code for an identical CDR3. The CDR3 loop is CASSLGSDYGYTF. Written as DNA, the CDR3 is TGTGCCAGCAGCTTAGGCAGCGACTATGGCTACACCTTC. The V call is TRBV7-9, the J call TRBJ1-2; D is ambiguous. Trimming stripped 1 base from V and 3 bases from J, with 6 bases between. The CDR3 is 13 residues long. Germline CDR1 SEHNR, CDR2 FQNEAQ (reference sequence). The whole variable domain, remainder taken from reference TRBV7-9 and TRBJ1-2, is DTGVSQNPRHKITKRGQNVTFRCDPISEHNRLYWYRQTLGQGPEFLTYFQNEAQLEKSRLLSDRFSAERPKGSFSTLEIQRTEQGDSAMYLCASSLGSDYGYTFGSGTRLTVV.

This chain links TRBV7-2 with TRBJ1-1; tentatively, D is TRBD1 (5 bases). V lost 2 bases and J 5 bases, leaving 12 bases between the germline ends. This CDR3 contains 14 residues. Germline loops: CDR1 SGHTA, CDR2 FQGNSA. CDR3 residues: CASSLLAPGTEAFF. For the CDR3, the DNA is TGTGCCAGCAGCTTACTGGCACCAGGGACTGAAGCTTTCTTT.

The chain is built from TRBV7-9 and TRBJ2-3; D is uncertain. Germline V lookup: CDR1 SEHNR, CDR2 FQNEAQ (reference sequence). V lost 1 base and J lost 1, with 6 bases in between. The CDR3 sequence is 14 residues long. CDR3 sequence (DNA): TGTGCCAGCAGCTTAGTGGACGGCACAGATACGCAGTATTTT. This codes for CASSLVDGTDTQYF.

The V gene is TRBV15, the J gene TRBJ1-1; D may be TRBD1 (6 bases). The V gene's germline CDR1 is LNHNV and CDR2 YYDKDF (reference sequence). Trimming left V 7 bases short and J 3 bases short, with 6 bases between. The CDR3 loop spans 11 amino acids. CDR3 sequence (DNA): TGTGCCACCAAGGGGGACACTGAAGCTTTCTTT. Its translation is CATKGDTEAFF.

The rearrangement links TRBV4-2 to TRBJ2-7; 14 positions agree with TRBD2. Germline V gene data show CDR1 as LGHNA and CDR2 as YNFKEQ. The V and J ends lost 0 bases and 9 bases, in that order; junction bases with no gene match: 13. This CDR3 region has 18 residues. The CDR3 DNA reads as TGTGCCAGCAGCCAAGAACACTCTCGACTAGCGGGAGGGACGGGGCAGTACTTC. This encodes CASSQEHSRLAGGTGQYF.

CDR3 in DNA: TGCGCCAGCACCGCCAGCCCTCTCGGAGGCTCCTACGAGCAGTACTTC. Translated: CASTASPLGGSYEQYF. This chain connects TRBV5-1 to TRBJ2-7; D perhaps matches TRBD2 (5 bases). CDR1 and CDR2 from the germline V gene are SGHRS and YFSETQ. Trimming took 6 bases from V and 0 from J, leaving 19 bases between them. CDR3 length: 16 residues.

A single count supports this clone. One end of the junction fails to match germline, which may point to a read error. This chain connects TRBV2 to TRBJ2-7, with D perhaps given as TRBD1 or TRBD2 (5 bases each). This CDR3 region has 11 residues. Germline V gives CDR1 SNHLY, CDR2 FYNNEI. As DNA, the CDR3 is TGTGCCAGCAGTGCCAATTGGGGGTCGGACTTC. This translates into CASSANWGSDF.

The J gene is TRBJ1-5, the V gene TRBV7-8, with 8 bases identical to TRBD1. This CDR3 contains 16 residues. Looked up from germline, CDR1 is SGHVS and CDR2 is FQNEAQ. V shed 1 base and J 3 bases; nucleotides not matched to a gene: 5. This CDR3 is CASSLDGQGPNQPQHF. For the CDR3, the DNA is TGTGCCAGCAGCTTAGATGGACAGGGCCCCAATCAGCCCCAGCATTTT.

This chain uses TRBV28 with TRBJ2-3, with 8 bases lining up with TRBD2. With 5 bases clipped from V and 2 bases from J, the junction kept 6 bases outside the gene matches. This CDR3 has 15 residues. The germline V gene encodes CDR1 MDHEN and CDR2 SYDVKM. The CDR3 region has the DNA TGTGCCAGCAGTCCATGGCGGGAGGTCACAGATACGCAGTATTTT. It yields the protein CASSPWREVTDTQYF. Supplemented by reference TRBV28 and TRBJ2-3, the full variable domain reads DVKVTQSSRYLVKRTGEKVFLECVQDMDHENMFWYRQDPGLGLRLIYFSYDVKMKEKGDIPEGYSVSREKKERFSLILESASTNQTSMYLCASSPWREVTDTQYFGPGTRLTVL.

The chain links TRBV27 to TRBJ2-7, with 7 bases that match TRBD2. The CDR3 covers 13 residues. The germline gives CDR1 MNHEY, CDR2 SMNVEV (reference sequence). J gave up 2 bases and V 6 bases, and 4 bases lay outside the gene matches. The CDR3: CASSHGTTYEQYF. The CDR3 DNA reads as TGTGCCAGCAGCCACGGGACTACCTACGAGCAGTACTTC.

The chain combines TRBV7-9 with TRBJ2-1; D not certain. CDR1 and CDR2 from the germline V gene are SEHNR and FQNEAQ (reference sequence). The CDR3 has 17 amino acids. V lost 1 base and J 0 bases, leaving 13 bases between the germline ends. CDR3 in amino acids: CASSLVWGGSSYNEQFF. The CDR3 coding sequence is TGTGCCAGCAGCTTAGTATGGGGTGGTTCCTCCTACAATGAGCAGTTCTTC. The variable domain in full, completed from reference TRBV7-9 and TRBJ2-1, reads DTGVSQNPRHKITKRGQNVTFRCDPISEHNRLYWYRQTLGQGPEFLTYFQNEAQLEKSRLLSDRFSAERPKGSFSTLEIQRTEQGDSAMYLCASSLVWGGSSYNEQFFGPGTRLTVL.

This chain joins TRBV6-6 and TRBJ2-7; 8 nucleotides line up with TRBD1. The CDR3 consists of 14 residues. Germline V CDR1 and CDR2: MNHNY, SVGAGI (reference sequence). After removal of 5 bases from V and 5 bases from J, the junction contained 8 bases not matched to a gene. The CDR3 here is CASSTGTGTNEQYF. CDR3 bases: TGTGCCAGCAGTACCGGGACAGGTACGAACGAGCAGTACTTC.

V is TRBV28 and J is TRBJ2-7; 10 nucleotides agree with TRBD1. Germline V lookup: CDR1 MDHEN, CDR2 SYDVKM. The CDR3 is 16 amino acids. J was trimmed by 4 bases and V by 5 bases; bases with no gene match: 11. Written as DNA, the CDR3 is TGTGCCAGCAGTCAGGGGACAGGGGATTTAGGATACGAGCAGTACTTC. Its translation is CASSQGTGDLGYEQYF.